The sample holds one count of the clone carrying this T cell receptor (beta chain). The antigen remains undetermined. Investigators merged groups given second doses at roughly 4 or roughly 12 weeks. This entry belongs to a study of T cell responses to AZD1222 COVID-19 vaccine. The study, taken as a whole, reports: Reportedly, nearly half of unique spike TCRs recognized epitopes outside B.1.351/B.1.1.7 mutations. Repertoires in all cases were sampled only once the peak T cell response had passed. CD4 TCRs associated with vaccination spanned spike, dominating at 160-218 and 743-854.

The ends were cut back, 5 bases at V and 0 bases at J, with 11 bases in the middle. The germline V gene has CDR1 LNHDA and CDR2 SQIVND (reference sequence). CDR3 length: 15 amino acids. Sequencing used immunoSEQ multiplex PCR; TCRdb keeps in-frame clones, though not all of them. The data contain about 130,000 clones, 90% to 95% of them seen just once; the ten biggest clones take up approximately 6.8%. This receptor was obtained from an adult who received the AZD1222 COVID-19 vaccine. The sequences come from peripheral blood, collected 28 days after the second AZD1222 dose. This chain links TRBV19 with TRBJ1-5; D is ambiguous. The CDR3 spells CASSHGTLSNQPQHF. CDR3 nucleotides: TGTGCCAGTAGTCACGGTACTCTTAGCAATCAGCCCCAGCATTTT.